The 9 T cell receptor beta chains given below trace back to one sample, sequenced in a study of T cells in Graves' hyperthyroidism and ophthalmopathy. Amplified TCR beta CDR3 regions derived from RNA transcripts. The HTBI primer set drove a first-round RT-PCR of the TCR CDR3. Using its own MiXCR run on the multiplex PCR reads, TCRdb lists one record per CDR3 protein. The repertoire has a few hundred thousand distinct CDR3 sequences, roughly an eighth of them found once; the top ten carry 30% to 40%. The specimen was blood. These receptors were collected from a woman aged 40 to 49 with Graves' ophthalmopathy.

This clonotype was recorded at least ten times. The chain links TRBV12-3 or TRBV12-4 to TRBJ1-2, with D tentatively TRBD1 (5 bases). V was cut by 7 bases and J by 6 bases, with 15 bases left in between. This CDR3 has 13 residues. The CDR3 DNA sequence: TGTGCCAGCACTAATACTCGGGGCCATGGCTACACCTTC. Its protein is CASTNTRGHGYTF.

On this clonotype itself: Possible read error: a much larger clone is one base away. CDR3 sequence (DNA): TGTGCCAGCAGCTCAGTAAGAAGTCCGGGACAGATCCTTAAAGGCACTCAGCCCCAGCATTTT. This translates into CASSSVRSPGQILKGTQPQHF. The V gene is TRBV7-8, the J gene TRBJ1-5, with 7 bases that match TRBD1. The germline V gene encodes CDR1 SGHVS and CDR2 FQNEAQ. The J segment lost 6 bases and the V segment lost 4 bases, leaving 27 bases of the junction unmatched. The CDR3 contains 21 residues.

This clonotype showed up just a few times. The V call is TRBV24-1, the J call TRBJ1-2; D remains unclear. From germline, CDR1 is KGHDR and CDR2 SFDVKD. There are 15 residues in the CDR3. V gave up 5 bases and J gave up 8 bases, with 20 bases separating them. The CDR3 coding sequence is TGTGCCACCAGTGGCGGCAAGGGAGGGCCGATCGGCTACACCTTC. Amino acid sequence: CATSGGKGGPIGYTF.

The chain carries TRBV2 and TRBJ2-7; no definite D call. The CDR3 is 12 amino acids. The germline CDR1 and CDR2 sequences are SNHLY and FYNNEI. V lost 2 bases and J 6 bases, leaving 8 bases between the germline ends. As DNA, the CDR3 is TGTGCCAGCAGTGAATGGCCGGCCGAGCAGTACTTC. Translation gives CASSEWPAEQYF.

This clonotype has a count of ten or more. V is TRBV4-2 and J is TRBJ1-1; TRBD1 is a possible D gene (6 bases). CDR1 is LGHNA, CDR2 YNFKEQ, per germline. This CDR3 contains 12 residues. V lost 4 bases and J lost 7, with 10 bases in between. CDR3 sequence: CASSRQQGEAFF. Here the CDR3 DNA reads TGTGCCAGCAGCCGACAACAGGGTGAAGCTTTCTTT.

This clonotype was observed many times. This rearrangement joins TRBV3-1 to TRBJ2-1; the D gene is possibly TRBD2 (6 bases). Germline values: CDR1 LGHDT, CDR2 YNNKEL (reference sequence). Trimming took 1 base from V and 5 from J, leaving 9 bases between them. The CDR3 totals 14 residues. The CDR3 protein is CASSQGGVDNEQFF. The CDR3 DNA reads as TGTGCCAGCAGCCAAGGGGGGGTCGACAATGAGCAGTTCTTC.

This clonotype appeared many times. The chain links TRBV11-2 to TRBJ2-3; 9 bases map to TRBD2. J lost 7 bases, V lost 2 bases, and 7 bases had no gene match. The V gene's germline CDR1 is SGHAT and CDR2 FQNNGV. The length of the CDR3 is 15 residues. CDR3 bases: TGTGCCAGCAGCTTATGGGAGCTAGCGGGGAATACGCAGTATTTT. This sequence encodes CASSLWELAGNTQYF.

This clonotype occurred a few times. Since a much larger clone is just one base distant, this may be a read error. The chain carries TRBV7-2 and TRBJ1-2, with a possible D match to TRBD1 (5 bases). From germline, CDR1 is SGHTA and CDR2 FQGNSA. V was cut by 5 bases and J by 4 bases, with 11 bases left in between. CDR3 length: 13 amino acids. In DNA form, the CDR3 reads TGTGCCAGCAGCCCCGACAGCGCCTATGGCTACACCTTC. It is translated as CASSPDSAYGYTF.

Many counts were recorded for this clonotype. V is TRBV12-3 or TRBV12-4 and J is TRBJ1-1; D gene uncertain. This CDR3 has 13 residues. Trimming removed 1 base at V and 2 bases at J, with 5 bases between. CDR3 bases: TGTGCCAGCAGTTTAGTCCCTAACACTGAAGCTTTCTTT. Protein sequence: CASSLVPNTEAFF.